Following are 10 T cell receptor beta chains from one sample sequenced in a study of blood T cell repertoires in COVID-19. This table comes from immunoSEQ multiplex PCR, and its TCRdb copy is limited to in-frame clones, with some not included. The data show 150,000 to 200,000 clones, about 80% seen once. The sample comprised peripheral blood. The receptors were gathered from a human donor with acute or convalescent COVID-19. The donor label of this sample is uncertain.

The chain joins TRBV6-5 to TRBJ1-5, with D perhaps TRBD1 (6 bases). Trimming shortened V by 6 bases and J by 5 bases, and 11 bases separated the two germline ends. Germline CDR1 is MNHEY and CDR2 is SVGAGI. The CDR3 has 13 amino acids. CDR3 in DNA: TGTGCCAGCAGAACAGGGCAGGATCAGCCCCAGCATTTT. This codes for CASRTGQDQPQHF.

CDR3 sequence: CASSSQGAGEQYF. CDR3 nucleotide sequence: TGTGCCAGCAGCTCCCAGGGGGCAGGGGAGCAGTACTTC. The chain uses TRBV6-5 and TRBJ2-7, with 8 bases identical to TRBD1. After removal of 6 bases from V and 7 bases from J, the junction contained 8 bases not matched to a gene. The CDR3 extends over 13 amino acids. Germline assignment: CDR1 MNHEY and CDR2 SVGAGI.

CDR3 in amino acids: CASSRTSGINEQFF. CDR3 nucleotides: TGTGCCAGCAGTCGGACTAGCGGGATTAATGAGCAGTTCTTC. The chain joins TRBV5-8 to TRBJ2-1, with 12 positions matching TRBD2. The junction had 4 bases not matched to a gene; V was cut back by 5 bases and J by 7 bases. Germline V gene data show CDR1 as SGHTS and CDR2 as YDEGEE. CDR3 length: 14 residues.

The chain combines TRBV30 with TRBJ2-3; TRBD2 matches 8 bases. The CDR3 length is 15 residues. Per germline, CDR1 GTSNPN and CDR2 SVGIG (reference sequence). Trimming cost V 2 bases and J 3 bases; bases outside gene matches: 7. CDR3 residues: CAWSPAGGTTDTQYF. DNA for the CDR3: TGTGCCTGGAGTCCGGCGGGGGGAACTACAGATACGCAGTATTTT.

The genes are TRBV12-5 and TRBJ2-1; possible D gene TRBD1, 6 bases. The V and J ends lost 5 bases and 5 bases respectively, with 16 bases between them. The CDR3 contains 15 residues. Germline V gene data show CDR1 as LGHNT and CDR2 as FRNRAP. The CDR3 DNA is TGTGCTAGTGGTCAGACAGGTAACCCCAACAATGAGCAGTTCTTC. Protein: CASGQTGNPNNEQFF.

The chain has TRBV5-1 and TRBJ2-3, with 13 bases aligning to TRBD2. The J segment lost 1 base and the V segment lost 1 base, leaving 3 bases of the junction unmatched. CDR3 size: 17 residues. Germline CDR1 and CDR2: SGHRS and YFSETQ. The CDR3 sequence is CASSLTSGRGGTDTQYF. CDR3 bases: TGCGCCAGCAGCTTGACTAGCGGGAGGGGGGGCACAGATACGCAGTATTTT.

V and J are TRBV19 and TRBJ1-1; TRBD1 aligns across 7 bases. The trim removed 8 bases at V and 11 bases at J, leaving 11 bases unmatched. Germline V CDR1 and CDR2: LNHDA, SQIVND (reference sequence). The CDR3 length is 12 residues. In nucleotides, the CDR3 is TGTGCCAGTCTTACTGACAGGGCTCAGGCTTTCTTT. It codes for CASLTDRAQAFF.

The chain employs TRBV14 and TRBJ1-2; TRBD1 might be the D (5 bases). Germline V gene sequence: CDR1 SGHDN, CDR2 FVKESK. Trimming removed 4 bases from V and 4 bases from J, with 10 bases in between. The CDR3 sequence is 13 residues long. The CDR3 region has the DNA TGTGCCAGCAGCCCCTCGACAGTCTATGGCTACACCTTC. This sequence encodes CASSPSTVYGYTF.

The CDR3 DNA follows: TGTGCCAGCAGCGAGAGCGGTCCGGTCTACAATGAGCAGTTCTTC. Its translation is CASSESGPVYNEQFF. The chain combines TRBV6-5 with TRBJ2-1, with D possibly matching TRBD2 (5 bases). Germline assignment: CDR1 MNHEY and CDR2 SVGAGI. V was shortened by 6 bases and J by 3 bases, with 15 bases between the two germline ends. The CDR3 length is 15 residues.

This clone is a singleton in its sample. The V and J genes are TRBV3-1 (or the pseudogene TRBV3-2) and TRBJ1-1; D is unclear. The germline V gene has CDR1 LGHDT and CDR2 YNNKEL (reference sequence). The CDR3 consists of 16 residues. Trimming left V 0 bases short and J 1 base short, with 12 bases between. In nucleotides, the CDR3 is TGTGCCAGCAGCCAAGACAGGAACAAACCGAACACTGAAGCTTTCTTT. Translating it yields CASSQDRNKPNTEAFF.